Below, 23 T cell receptor beta chains from the same sample are listed, as sequenced in a study of OX40 agonist ivuxolimab in advanced cancers. The library was prepared using the immunoSEQ multiplex PCR assay. What TCRdb holds here is the immuneACCESS table cut down to in-frame rearrangements. Part of the clones is not present; checked against another copy, under half of the missing clones reflect an unresolved V gene, and the others are unexplained. The sample table records roughly 61,000 clones; just under 90% of these occur just once. The biggest ten clones account for 1.9% of the sample. This specimen consisted of CD4+ or CD8+ T cells sorted from blood, obtained in a trial of the OX40 agonist ivuxolimab. The receptors were gathered from an adult with an advanced solid tumor such as melanoma, head and neck, liver or kidney cancer.

In DNA, the CDR3 is TGTGCCAGCAGTTCGCGGTACTCCGGGGACACTGAAGCTTTCTTT. Translated, it gives CASSSRYSGDTEAFF. This chain joins TRBV6-6 and TRBJ1-1, with D hard to call. V lost 4 bases to trimming and J lost 3 bases, with 15 bases between them. Germline V CDR1 and CDR2: MNHNY, SVGAGI (reference sequence). The CDR3 runs to 15 residues.

The chain recombines TRBV18 with TRBJ1-5, with D possibly matching TRBD1 (5 bases). The germline CDR1 and CDR2 sequences are KGHSH and LQKENI. V lost 2 bases and J 4 bases, leaving 12 bases between the germline ends. The CDR3 totals 15 residues. This CDR3 reads CASSPNQGKNQPQHF. The CDR3 DNA reads as TGTGCCAGCTCACCAAATCAGGGCAAAAATCAGCCCCAGCATTTT.

The chain uses TRBV7-9 and TRBJ2-4, with D tentatively TRBD2 (5 bases). The ends were cut back, 5 bases at V and 8 bases at J, with 16 bases in the middle. CDR3 length: 14 amino acids. The germline V gene has CDR1 SEHNR and CDR2 FQNEAQ (reference sequence). CDR3 residues: CASSTQSREDIQYF. The CDR3 DNA follows: TGTGCCAGCAGCACCCAGAGTCGGGAAGACATTCAGTACTTC.

The chain couples TRBV6-5 to TRBJ2-2, with 10 positions matching TRBD1. CDR1 MNHEY and CDR2 SVGAGI come from the germline V gene. Unmatched junction bases numbered 3, after V lost 6 bases and J lost 2 bases. The CDR3 spans 15 residues. The CDR3 spells CASRGQGPNTGELFF. In DNA, the CDR3 is TGTGCCAGCAGGGGACAGGGGCCTAACACCGGGGAGCTGTTTTTT.

This clone appeared once. This chain uses TRBV14 with TRBJ2-1, with D perhaps being TRBD1 or TRBD2 (6 bases each). In germline, CDR1 is SGHDN, CDR2 FVKESK. V was cut by 4 bases and J by 4 bases, with 26 bases left in between. CDR3 length: 19 residues. The CDR3 reads CASSPLYSRGLRIYNEQFF. CDR3 DNA sequence: TGTGCCAGCAGCCCCCTCTATTCTCGGGGGCTCAGGATATACAATGAGCAGTTCTTC. Full variable domain (missing parts from reference TRBV14 and TRBJ2-1): EAGVTQFPSHSVIEKGQTVTLRCDPISGHDNLYWYRRVMGKEIKFLLHFVKESKQDESGMPNNRFLAERTGGTYSTLKVQPAELEDSGVYFCASSPLYSRGLRIYNEQFFGPGTRLTVL.

J is TRBJ2-1 and V is TRBV25-1; 8 nucleotides line up with TRBD1. This CDR3 contains 13 residues. Germline CDR1 and CDR2: MGHDK and SYGVNS. The trim removed 4 bases at V and 6 bases at J, leaving 2 bases unmatched. CDR3 protein: CASSVTGGNEQFF. The DNA of the CDR3 is TGTGCCAGCAGTGTAACAGGGGGCAATGAGCAGTTCTTC.

The J gene is TRBJ1-3, the V gene TRBV10-3, with D hard to call. Germline V gene lookup returns CDR1 ENHRY and CDR2 SYGVKD. CDR3 size: 14 residues. The V end lost 11 bases, the J end lost 0 bases, and 14 bases lay between the germline ends. The CDR3 sequence is CASSNWVSGNTIYF. The CDR3 DNA sequence: TGTGCCTCCTCTAACTGGGTCTCTGGAAACACCATATATTTT.

This chain uses TRBV27 with TRBJ1-1; 7 positions agree with TRBD1. The CDR3 spans 15 residues. V was clipped by 3 bases and J by 2 bases; unmatched bases: 6. Germline CDR1 reads MNHEY; CDR2 reads SMNVEV (reference sequence). CDR3 amino acids: CASSFSGGTNTEAFF. The CDR3 coding sequence is TGTGCCAGCAGTTTCTCAGGGGGTACAAACACTGAAGCTTTCTTT.

The V and J genes are TRBV11-2 and TRBJ1-2; no clear D gene. The V and J ends lost 1 base and 4 bases respectively, with 10 bases between them. In germline, CDR1 is SGHAT, CDR2 FQNNGV. This CDR3 spans 14 amino acids. The CDR3 reads CASSLVGAPYGYTF. The CDR3, as DNA: TGTGCCAGCAGCTTAGTCGGAGCCCCCTATGGCTACACCTTC.

The J gene is TRBJ2-7, the V gene TRBV5-1; TRBD1 or TRBD2 may be the D gene (5 bases each). Looked up from germline, CDR1 is SGHRS and CDR2 is YFSETQ. The germline V and J ends were trimmed by 1 base and 2 bases, with 13 bases remaining between them. The CDR3 has 15 residues. The CDR3 spells CASSLQSGTAYEQYF. Written as DNA, the CDR3 is TGCGCCAGCAGCTTGCAGTCAGGGACGGCCTACGAGCAGTACTTC.

This rearrangement joins TRBV27 to TRBJ2-5, with D perhaps TRBD1 (6 bases). The CDR3 loop spans 14 amino acids. From germline, CDR1 is MNHEY and CDR2 SMNVEV (reference sequence). Trimming cost V 3 bases and J 5 bases, with 13 bases left between them. CDR3 residues: CASSFTGLVETQYF. In nucleotides, the CDR3 is TGTGCCAGCAGTTTTACAGGGTTGGTGGAGACCCAGTACTTC.

The chain employs TRBV7-9 and TRBJ2-2, with 11 bases aligning to TRBD2. V lost 9 bases to trimming and J lost 7 bases; unmatched junction nucleotides: 7. Germline V gene lookup returns CDR1 SEHNR and CDR2 FQNEAQ (reference sequence). The CDR3 runs to 14 residues. As DNA, the CDR3 is TGTGCCAGTTTAACTAGCGGGAGTGGCGGGGAGCTGTTTTTT. It encodes CASLTSGSGGELFF. The whole variable domain, filled in from reference TRBV7-9 and TRBJ2-2, reads DTGVSQNPRHKITKRGQNVTFRCDPISEHNRLYWYRQTLGQGPEFLTYFQNEAQLEKSRLLSDRFSAERPKGSFSTLEIQRTEQGDSAMYLCASLTSGSGGELFFGEGSRLTVL.

V is TRBV5-1 and J is TRBJ1-1; perhaps TRBD1 as D (5 bases). Trimming shortened V by 1 base and J by 1 base, and 17 bases separated the two germline ends. The germline V gene has CDR1 SGHRS and CDR2 YFSETQ. CDR3 size: 17 residues. This chain's CDR3 is CASSLRGDPVGNTEAFF. The CDR3 DNA sequence: TGCGCCAGCAGCTTGAGGGGAGACCCGGTCGGGAACACTGAAGCTTTCTTT.

V usage is TRBV7-2 and J usage is TRBJ1-5, with D unclear. The CDR3 runs to 15 residues. Trimming took off 2 bases at V and 2 bases at J, with 10 bases between the two ends. Germline values: CDR1 SGHTA, CDR2 FQGNSA. The DNA for the CDR3 is TGTGCCAGCAGCTTACGGCCATTTGGCAATCAGCCCCAGCATTTT. Translation gives CASSLRPFGNQPQHF.

This clone has only a few counts. The chain carries TRBV27 and TRBJ1-2; 12 bases align to TRBD1. The germline V gene has CDR1 MNHEY and CDR2 SMNVEV (reference sequence). CDR3 length: 16 amino acids. After removal of 6 bases from V and 8 bases from J, the junction contained 13 bases not matched to a gene. For the CDR3, the DNA is TGTGCCAGCAGCCCCGAGAGGGACAGGGGGCGCGGGGGCTACACCTTC. Its protein product is CASSPERDRGRGGYTF.

This chain links TRBV19 with TRBJ2-3, with a tentative D call TRBD1 (6 bases). This CDR3 has 15 residues. CDR1 is LNHDA, CDR2 SQIVND, per germline (reference sequence). V was trimmed by 5 bases and J by 4 bases, leaving 16 bases between them. The CDR3 coding sequence is TGTGCCAGTAGTGCGGACAGTAGCTGGGCAGATACGCAGTATTTT. Residues: CASSADSSWADTQYF.

CDR3: CASSQGVFSYNEQFF. DNA of the CDR3: TGCGCCAGCAGCCAAGGGGTTTTTTCCTACAATGAGCAGTTCTTC. V and J are TRBV4-1 and TRBJ2-1; D remains unclear. The CDR3 loop spans 15 amino acids. The ends were cut back, 1 base at V and 1 base at J, with 8 bases in the middle. CDR1 is MGHRA and CDR2 is YSYEKL in the germline V gene.

The rearrangement joins TRBV5-1 to TRBJ2-5; the D is unclear. V gave up 4 bases and J gave up 2 bases, with 18 bases separating them. The CDR3 totals 16 residues. Germline V gene data show CDR1 as SGHRS and CDR2 as YFSETQ. The CDR3 DNA reads as TGCGCCAGCAGCCGCGGCGGCGTGGGTGGACAAGAGACCCAGTACTTC. Protein product: CASSRGGVGGQETQYF. Full variable domain (missing parts from reference TRBV5-1 and TRBJ2-5): KAGVTQTPRYLIKTRGQQVTLSCSPISGHRSVSWYQQTPGQGLQFLFEYFSETQRNKGNFPGRFSGRQFSNSRSEMNVSTLELGDSALYLCASSRGGVGGQETQYFGPGTRLLVL.

The chain combines TRBV5-1 with TRBJ1-5; unclear D gene. The CDR3 totals 15 residues. Trimming removed 3 bases at V and 4 bases at J, with 14 bases between. Germline values: CDR1 SGHRS, CDR2 YFSETQ. The CDR3, as DNA: TGCGCCAGCAGCTCCAGTCCGGACGGTAATCAGCCCCAGCATTTT. It is translated as CASSSSPDGNQPQHF.

The chain recombines TRBV6-1 with TRBJ1-5; maybe TRBD1 (5 bases). Germline-derived CDR1 and CDR2 are MNHNS and SASEGT. Trimming removed 0 bases at V and 6 bases at J, with 12 bases between. The CDR3 length is 15 residues. CDR3 nucleotide sequence: TGTGCCAGCAGTGAAGCGGTGGGGCCAGGTCAGCCCCAGCATTTT. Residues: CASSEAVGPGQPQHF.

The chain combines TRBV21-1 with TRBJ2-7; the DNA was not compared with TRBD1, the D call given in the table. TRBV21-1 is reported as a pseudogene. The CDR3 loop spans 13 amino acids. DNA for the CDR3: TGTGCCAGCAGCAAAGATGGCAGCTACGAGCAGTACTTC. Its translation is CASSKDGSYEQYF.

The chain uses TRBV6-5 and TRBJ1-2; D is possibly TRBD1 (6 bases). With 7 bases removed from V and 5 bases from J, the gap between germline ends came to 11 bases. The CDR3 has 12 residues. Germline values: CDR1 MNHEY, CDR2 SVGAGI. CDR3 nucleotides: TGTGCCAGCACGGGGGCGCGGTATGGCTACACCTTC. Translation: CASTGARYGYTF.

This clone was picked up one time. The chain links TRBV29-1 to TRBJ2-1; tentatively, D is TRBD2 (6 bases). Germline values: CDR1 SQVTM, CDR2 ANQGSEA. Trimming stripped 5 bases from V and 8 bases from J, with 16 bases between. CDR3 size: 13 residues. The CDR3 region is CSVLGSGDYEQFF. The CDR3 DNA sequence: TGCAGCGTTCTCGGGAGCGGAGACTATGAGCAGTTCTTC.